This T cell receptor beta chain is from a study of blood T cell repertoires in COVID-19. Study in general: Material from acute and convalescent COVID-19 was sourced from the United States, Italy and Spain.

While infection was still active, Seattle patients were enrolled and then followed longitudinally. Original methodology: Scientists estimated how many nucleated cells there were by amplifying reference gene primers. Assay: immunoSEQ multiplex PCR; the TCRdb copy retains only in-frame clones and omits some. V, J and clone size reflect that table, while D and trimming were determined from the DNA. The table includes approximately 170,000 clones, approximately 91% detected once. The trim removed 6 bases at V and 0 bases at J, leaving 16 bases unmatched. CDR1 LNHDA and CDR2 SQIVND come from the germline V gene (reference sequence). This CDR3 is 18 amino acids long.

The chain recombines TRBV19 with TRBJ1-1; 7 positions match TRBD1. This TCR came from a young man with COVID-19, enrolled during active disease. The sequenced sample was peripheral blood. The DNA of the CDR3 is TGTGCCAGTAGAAGGCGTATTGACAGGGAATACATGAACACTGAAGCTTTCTTT. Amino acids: CASRRRIDREYMNTEAFF.